Listed here is a single T cell receptor (beta chain). The antigen remains unidentified. Assay: immunoSEQ multiplex PCR; the TCRdb copy retains only in-frame clones and omits some. Found here are about 82,000 clones, roughly 87% of them singletons; the top ten hold roughly 1.4%. This sample is drawn from a study of siplizumab effects on memory and regulatory T cells. Notes on the study in general: Proliferating Tregs in siplizumab cultures were never verified as suppressive.

Source material: Tregs sorted from blood. The receptor comes from a human donor in good health.

The chain's CDR3 is CASSLATTGASNSPLHF. CDR3 sequence (DNA): TGTGCCAGCAGCCTCGCCACGACAGGCGCCTCTAATTCACCCCTCCACTTT. The chain employs TRBV7-9 and TRBJ1-6, with D possibly TRBD1 on 6 matching bases. Germline-derived CDR1 and CDR2 are SEHNR and FQNEAQ (reference sequence). Trimming removed 5 bases from V and 6 bases from J, with 20 bases in between. The CDR3 covers 17 residues. The whole variable domain, filled in from reference TRBV7-9 and TRBJ1-6, reads DTGVSQNPRHKITKRGQNVTFRCDPISEHNRLYWYRQTLGQGPEFLTYFQNEAQLEKSRLLSDRFSAERPKGSFSTLEIQRTEQGDSAMYLCASSLATTGASNSPLHFGNGTRLTVT.